This entry concerns a single T cell receptor (beta chain). This CDR3 contains 18 residues. Per the original data handling: Using reference gene primer amplification, nucleated cell counts were estimated. This table comes from immunoSEQ multiplex PCR, and its TCRdb copy is limited to in-frame clones, with some not included. For V, J and clone size, that table is used; D and trimming come from the DNA. Found here are around 140,000 clones, roughly 87% of them singletons; the top ten hold around 1.5%. The data are from a study of blood T cell repertoires in COVID-19. Study-level information: The samples span acute and convalescent COVID-19 from the United States, Italy and Spain. T cells, B-cell-depleted T cells, or PBMCs provided the cDNA or gDNA that served as material.

The TCR sequence derives from a human donor in a cohort sampled during active COVID-19. V gene TRBV21-1 combines with J gene TRBJ2-6; the D segment call TRBD1 is taken from the table without a DNA check. TRBV21-1 counts as a pseudogene. The sample consisted of peripheral blood. The CDR3 DNA sequence: TGTGCCACAACCCGAACCCAGGGGGGTCACTCTGGGGCCAACGTCCTGACTTTC. Residues: CATTRTQGGHSGANVLTF.